Listed here is a single T cell receptor (beta chain). The sample comes from a study of control samples from healthy donors and cancer patients. Per germline, CDR1 SGHRS and CDR2 YFSETQ. This CDR3 is built from 15 residues. Trimming pared 7 bases from V and 4 bases from J, leaving 20 bases between. Some clones are missing from TCRdb's copy, which holds only in-frame ones; the method was immunoSEQ multiplex PCR. Of roughly 220,000 clones in the sample, roughly 94% were seen once. Material for sequencing was blood. The chain uses TRBV5-1 and TRBJ1-1; maybe TRBD1 (6 bases). The sequence came from a man aged 50 or older in good health. CDR3 in amino acids: CASRAGQSLTTEAFF. CDR3 sequence (DNA): TGCGCCAGCCGAGCCGGACAGTCCTTGACCACTGAAGCTTTCTTT.